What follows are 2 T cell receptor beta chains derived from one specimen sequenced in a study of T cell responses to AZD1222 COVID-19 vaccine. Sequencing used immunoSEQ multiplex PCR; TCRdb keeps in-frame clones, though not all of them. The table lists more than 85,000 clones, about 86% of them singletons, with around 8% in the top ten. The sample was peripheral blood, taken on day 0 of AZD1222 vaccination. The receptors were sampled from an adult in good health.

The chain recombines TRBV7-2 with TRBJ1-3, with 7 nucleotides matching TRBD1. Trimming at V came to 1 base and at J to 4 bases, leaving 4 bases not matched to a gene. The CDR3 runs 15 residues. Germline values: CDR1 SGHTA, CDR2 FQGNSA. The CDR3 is CASSLESGGGNTIYF. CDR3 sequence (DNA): TGTGCCAGCAGCTTAGAGTCAGGGGGAGGAAACACCATATATTTT.

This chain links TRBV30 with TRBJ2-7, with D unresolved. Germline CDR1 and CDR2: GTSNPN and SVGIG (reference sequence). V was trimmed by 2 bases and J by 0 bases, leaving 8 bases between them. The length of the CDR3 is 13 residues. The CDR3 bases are TGTGCCTGGAGTTTGTTCTCCTCCTACGAGCAGTACTTC. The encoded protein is CAWSLFSSYEQYF.